A single sample gave rise to the 2 T cell receptor beta chains below, sequenced in a study of CD8 T cells in Susac syndrome. Reverse transcription used about 0.5 to 1 ug RNA and random hexamers. TCRdb recomputed calls from the immunoSEQ multiplex PCR reads with MiXCR, one row per CDR3 protein. This sample yields approximately 120,000 distinct CDR3 sequences, of which just under 95% are seen a single time; around 0.087% belongs to the top ten. The sample was CD4+ T cells from PBMCs. These TCRs come from a human donor in good health.

Here the CDR3 reads CASSLYGTGDYNEQFF. The CDR3 DNA reads as TGTGCCAGCAGCTTGTATGGGACAGGCGATTACAATGAGCAGTTCTTC. V usage is TRBV5-6 and J usage is TRBJ2-1; TRBD1 aligns across 8 bases. Germline CDR1 is SGHDT and CDR2 is YYEEEE. The junction had 7 bases not matched to a gene; V was cut back by 1 base and J by 4 bases. The CDR3 has 16 residues.

The chain recombines TRBV7-2 with TRBJ2-2; TRBD2 aligns across 9 bases. Germline CDR1 SGHTA, CDR2 FQGNSA. V trimming: 2 bases; J trimming: 4 bases; junction bases outside the gene matches: 8. The length of the CDR3 is 17 residues. The CDR3: CASSLSAGGASTGELFF. The CDR3 DNA reads TGTGCCAGCAGCTTATCGGCGGGAGGGGCTAGCACCGGGGAGCTGTTTTTT. Filled out from reference TRBV7-2 and TRBJ2-2, the complete variable domain reads GAGVSQSPSNKVTEKGKDVELRCDPISGHTALYWYRQSLGQGLEFLIYFQGNSAPDKSGLPSDRFSAERTGGSVSTLTIQRTQQEDSAVYLCASSLSAGGASTGELFFGEGSRLTVL.